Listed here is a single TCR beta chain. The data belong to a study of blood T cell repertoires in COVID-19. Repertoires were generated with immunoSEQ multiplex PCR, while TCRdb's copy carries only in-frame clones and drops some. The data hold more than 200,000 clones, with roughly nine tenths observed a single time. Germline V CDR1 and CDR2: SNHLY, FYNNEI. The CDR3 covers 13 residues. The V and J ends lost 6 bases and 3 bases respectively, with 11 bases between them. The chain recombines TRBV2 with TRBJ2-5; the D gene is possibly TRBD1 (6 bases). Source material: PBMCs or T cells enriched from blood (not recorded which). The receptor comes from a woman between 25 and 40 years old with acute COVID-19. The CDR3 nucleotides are TGTGCCAGCAGAGCTTGGACAGAAGAGACCCAGTACTTC. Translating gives CASRAWTEETQYF.